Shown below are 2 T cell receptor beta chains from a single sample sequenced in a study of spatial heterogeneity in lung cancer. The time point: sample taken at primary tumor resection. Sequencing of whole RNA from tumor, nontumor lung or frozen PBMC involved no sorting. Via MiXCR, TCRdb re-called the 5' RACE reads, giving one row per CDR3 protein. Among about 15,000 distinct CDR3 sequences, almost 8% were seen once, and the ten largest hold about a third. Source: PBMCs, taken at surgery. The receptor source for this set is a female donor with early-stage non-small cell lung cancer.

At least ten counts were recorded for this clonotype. The CDR3: CASSQLTDTQYF. The CDR3, as DNA: TGTGCCAGCAGTCAGCTCACAGATACGCAGTATTTT. The chain recombines TRBV2 with TRBJ2-3; D gene uncertain. The germline V gene encodes CDR1 SNHLY and CDR2 FYNNEI. The CDR3 loop spans 12 amino acids. Trimming cost V 5 bases and J 2 bases, with 5 bases left between them.

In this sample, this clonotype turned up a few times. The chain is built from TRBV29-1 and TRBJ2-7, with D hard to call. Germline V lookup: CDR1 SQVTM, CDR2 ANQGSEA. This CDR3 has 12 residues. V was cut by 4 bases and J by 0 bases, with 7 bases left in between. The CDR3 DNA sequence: TGCAGCGTTGCCCCGAGCTCCTACGAGCAGTACTTC. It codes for CSVAPSSYEQYF.